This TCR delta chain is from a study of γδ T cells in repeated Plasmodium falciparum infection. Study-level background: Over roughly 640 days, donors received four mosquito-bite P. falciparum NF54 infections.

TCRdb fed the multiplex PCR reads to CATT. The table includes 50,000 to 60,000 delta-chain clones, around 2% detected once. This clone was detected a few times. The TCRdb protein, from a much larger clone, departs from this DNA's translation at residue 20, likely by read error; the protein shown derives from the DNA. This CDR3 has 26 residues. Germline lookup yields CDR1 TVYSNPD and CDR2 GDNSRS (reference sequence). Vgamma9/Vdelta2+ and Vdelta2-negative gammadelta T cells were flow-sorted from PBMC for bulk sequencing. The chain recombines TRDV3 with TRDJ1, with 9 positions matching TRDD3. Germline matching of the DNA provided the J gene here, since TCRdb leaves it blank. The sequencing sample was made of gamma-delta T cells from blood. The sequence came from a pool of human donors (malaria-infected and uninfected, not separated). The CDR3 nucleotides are TGTGCATACGGATCCTTCCTTAAGCCCCTGTTACTGGGGGACCCCGAATATCCCCCCATTGTTTATAAACTCATCTTT. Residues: CAYGSFLKPLLLGDPEYPPIVYKLIF.